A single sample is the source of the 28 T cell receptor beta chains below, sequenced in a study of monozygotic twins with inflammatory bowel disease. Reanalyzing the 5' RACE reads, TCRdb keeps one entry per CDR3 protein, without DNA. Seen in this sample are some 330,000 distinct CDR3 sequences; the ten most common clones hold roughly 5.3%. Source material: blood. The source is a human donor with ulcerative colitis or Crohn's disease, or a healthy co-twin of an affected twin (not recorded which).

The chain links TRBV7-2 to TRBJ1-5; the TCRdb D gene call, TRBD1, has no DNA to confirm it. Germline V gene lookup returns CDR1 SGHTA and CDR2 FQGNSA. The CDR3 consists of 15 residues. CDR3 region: CASTRRWGPNQPQHF.

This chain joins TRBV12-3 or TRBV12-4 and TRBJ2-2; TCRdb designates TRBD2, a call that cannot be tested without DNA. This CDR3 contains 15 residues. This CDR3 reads CASGRRGGGTGELFF.

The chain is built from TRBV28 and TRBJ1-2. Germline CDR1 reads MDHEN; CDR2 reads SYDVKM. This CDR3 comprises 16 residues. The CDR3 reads CASSLFDRRVLYGYTF.

The CDR3 loop reads CASSLSGLAYINFEQYF. This chain uses TRBV7-2 with TRBJ2-7; there is no DNA to check the TCRdb D call of TRBD2. This CDR3 is 17 amino acids long. CDR1 is SGHTA, CDR2 FQGNSA, per germline.

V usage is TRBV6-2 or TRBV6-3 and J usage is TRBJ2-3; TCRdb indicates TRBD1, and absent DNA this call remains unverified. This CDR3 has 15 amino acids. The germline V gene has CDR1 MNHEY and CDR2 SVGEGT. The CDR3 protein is CASALARQITDTQYF.

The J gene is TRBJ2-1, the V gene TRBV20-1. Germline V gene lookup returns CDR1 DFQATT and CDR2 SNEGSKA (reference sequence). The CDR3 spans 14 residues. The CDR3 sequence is CSARGQGLYNEQFF.

The CDR3 loop is CASSPDTNQPQHF. J is TRBJ1-5 and V is TRBV7-2; with no DNA, the TCRdb D assignment of TRBD1 cannot be verified. The CDR3 length is 13 residues. CDR1 SGHTA and CDR2 FQGNSA come from the germline V gene.

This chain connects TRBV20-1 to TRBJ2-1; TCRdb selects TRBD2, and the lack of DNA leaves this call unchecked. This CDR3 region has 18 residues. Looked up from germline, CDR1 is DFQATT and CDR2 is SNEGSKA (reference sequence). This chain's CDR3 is CSAILLAGVLSSYNEQFF.

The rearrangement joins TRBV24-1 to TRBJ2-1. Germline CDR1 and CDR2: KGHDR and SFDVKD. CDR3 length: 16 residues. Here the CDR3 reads CATSDLKFGSYNEQFF.

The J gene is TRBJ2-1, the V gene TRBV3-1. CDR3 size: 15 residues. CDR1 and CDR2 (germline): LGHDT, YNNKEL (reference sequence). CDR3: CASSQQVVGNNEQFF.

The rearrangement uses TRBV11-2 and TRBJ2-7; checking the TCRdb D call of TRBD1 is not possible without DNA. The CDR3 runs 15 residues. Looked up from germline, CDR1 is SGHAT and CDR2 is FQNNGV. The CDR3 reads CASSPERGQVYEQYF.

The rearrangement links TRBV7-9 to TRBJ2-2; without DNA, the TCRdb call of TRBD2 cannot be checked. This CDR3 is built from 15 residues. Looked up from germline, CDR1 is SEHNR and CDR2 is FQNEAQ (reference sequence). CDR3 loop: CASSPGASGSGELFF. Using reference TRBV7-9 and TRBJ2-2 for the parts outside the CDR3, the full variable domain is DTGVSQNPRHKITKRGQNVTFRCDPISEHNRLYWYRQTLGQGPEFLTYFQNEAQLEKSRLLSDRFSAERPKGSFSTLEIQRTEQGDSAMYLCASSPGASGSGELFFGEGSRLTVL.

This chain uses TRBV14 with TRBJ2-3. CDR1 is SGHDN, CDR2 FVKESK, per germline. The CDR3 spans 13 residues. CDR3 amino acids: CASSQYYTDTQYF.

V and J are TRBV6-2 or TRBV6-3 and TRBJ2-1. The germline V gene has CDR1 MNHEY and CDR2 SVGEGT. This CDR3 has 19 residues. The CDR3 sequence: CASSYRGSVRRSSYNEQFF.

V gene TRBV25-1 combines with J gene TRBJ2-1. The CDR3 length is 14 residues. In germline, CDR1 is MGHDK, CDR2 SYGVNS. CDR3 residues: CASNTGSSYNEQFF.

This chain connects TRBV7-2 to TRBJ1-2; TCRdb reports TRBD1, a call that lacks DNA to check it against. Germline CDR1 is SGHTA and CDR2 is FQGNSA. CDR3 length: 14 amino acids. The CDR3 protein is CASSLEFRGDGYTF.

The CDR3 here is CASSPGTVFSQHF. This rearrangement joins TRBV18 to TRBJ1-5; TCRdb reports TRBD1, a call that lacks DNA to check it against. Germline assignment: CDR1 KGHSH and CDR2 LQKENI. The CDR3 length is 13 residues.

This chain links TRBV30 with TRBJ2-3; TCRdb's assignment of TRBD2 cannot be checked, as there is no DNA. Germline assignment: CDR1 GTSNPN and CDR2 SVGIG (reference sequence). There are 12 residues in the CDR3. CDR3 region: CAWMRDTDTQYF.

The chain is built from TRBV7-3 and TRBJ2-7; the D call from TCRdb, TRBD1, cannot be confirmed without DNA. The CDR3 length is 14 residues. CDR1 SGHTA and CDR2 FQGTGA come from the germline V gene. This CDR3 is CASSQGGGSYEQYF. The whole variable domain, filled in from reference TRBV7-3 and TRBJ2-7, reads GAGVSQTPSNKVTEKGKYVELRCDPISGHTALYWYRQSLGQGPEFLIYFQGTGAADDSGLPNDRFFAVRPEGSVSTLKIQRTERGDSAVYLCASSQGGGSYEQYFGPGTRLTVT.

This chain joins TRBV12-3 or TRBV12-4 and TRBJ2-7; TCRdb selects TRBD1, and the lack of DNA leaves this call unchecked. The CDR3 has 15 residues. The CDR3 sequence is CASRSRESSIYEQYF.

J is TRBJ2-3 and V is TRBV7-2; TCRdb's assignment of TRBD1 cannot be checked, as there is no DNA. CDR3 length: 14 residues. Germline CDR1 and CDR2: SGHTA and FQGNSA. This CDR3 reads CASSVAGVPDTQYF.

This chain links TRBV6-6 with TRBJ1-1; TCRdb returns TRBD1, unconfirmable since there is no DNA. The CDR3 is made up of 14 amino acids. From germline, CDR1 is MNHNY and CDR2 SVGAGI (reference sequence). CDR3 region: CASVALTGGTEAFF.

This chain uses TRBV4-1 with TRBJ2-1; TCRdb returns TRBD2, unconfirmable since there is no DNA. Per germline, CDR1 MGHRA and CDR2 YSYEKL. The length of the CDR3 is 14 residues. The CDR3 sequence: CASSQGLANNEQFF.

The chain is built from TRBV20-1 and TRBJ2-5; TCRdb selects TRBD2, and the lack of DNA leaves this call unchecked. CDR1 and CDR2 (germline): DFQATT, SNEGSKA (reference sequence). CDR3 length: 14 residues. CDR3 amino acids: CSARPWTSGETQYF.

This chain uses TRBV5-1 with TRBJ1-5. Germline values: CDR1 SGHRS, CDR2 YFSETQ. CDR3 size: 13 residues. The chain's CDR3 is CASSLKGDQPQHF. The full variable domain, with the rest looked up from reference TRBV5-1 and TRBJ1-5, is KAGVTQTPRYLIKTRGQQVTLSCSPISGHRSVSWYQQTPGQGLQFLFEYFSETQRNKGNFPGRFSGRQFSNSRSEMNVSTLELGDSALYLCASSLKGDQPQHFGDGTRLSIL.

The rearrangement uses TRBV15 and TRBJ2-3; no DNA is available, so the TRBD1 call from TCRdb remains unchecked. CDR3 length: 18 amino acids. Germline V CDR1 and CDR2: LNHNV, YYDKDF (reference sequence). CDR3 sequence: CATSRGLGSGGSRDTQYF.

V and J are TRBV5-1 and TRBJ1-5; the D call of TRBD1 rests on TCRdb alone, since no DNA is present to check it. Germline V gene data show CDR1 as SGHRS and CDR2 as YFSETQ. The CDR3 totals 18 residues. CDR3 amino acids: CASSLGTGPRGSNQPQHF.

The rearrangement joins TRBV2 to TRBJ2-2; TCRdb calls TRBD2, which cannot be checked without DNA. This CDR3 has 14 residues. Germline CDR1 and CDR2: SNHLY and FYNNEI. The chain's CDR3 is CASQGPLNTGELFF.